This TCR beta chain was profiled in a study of T cell responses to AZD1222 COVID-19 vaccine (dated by TCRdb to the early 2020s). With regard to the full study: TCR sequencing covered fewer than 250 trial participants: nearly 210 given two doses of AZD1222 and 26 given two doses of MenACWY control vaccine. Enrollment into the trials was organized by age into subgroups of 18-55, 56-69 and 70-plus years, and those subgroups contained roughly 150, 30 and 60 TCR-sequenced participants, respectively. Findings and caveats that apply to the study as a whole: The whole spike protein was spanned by vaccine-associated CD4 TCRs, and dominant responses were seen in regions 160-218 and 743-854. Spike-specific TCR breadth and depth rose significantly after two AZD1222 doses compared with day 0 and with MenACWY recipients. The 56-69-year group was small, and its depth increase did not reach significance, likely because of low power. Reportedly, almost half of the unique spike-specific TCRs recognized epitopes lying outside the regions that are mutated in the B.1.351 and B.1.1.7 variants. Participants were mostly white British and included more females than males, and it was suggested by the authors that clonal diversity may have been underestimated. Conclusions about previously exposed vaccinees are limited because only a handful of AZD1222 recipients were SARS-CoV-2 seropositive at baseline. Because no samples from the day 14 peak response were available, repertoires could be characterized only after the peak T cell response.

Per the publication, the time point label means: about 28 days (+/-7) after the second vaccine dose. AZD1222 recipients with second doses at about 4 weeks or about 12 weeks were pooled, because spike-specific TCR depth and breadth did not differ between schedules. Vaccinee samples were obtained from the UK trials COV001 and COV002, which included a single-blind randomized controlled phase 2/3 trial of AZD1222 (ChAdOx1 nCoV-19) in healthy adults. For TCRbeta chain sequencing, PBMC samples were collected from trial participants at day 0 and at day 28 after the second dose. The CDR3, from cysteine to phenylalanine, totals 15 residues. Only the CDR3 part of the read is kept: 45 bases, read in frame from the first base. Cut back by 2 bases and 2 bases, the V and J ends lie 12 bases apart. Sequences MNHEY (CDR1) and SVGEGT (CDR2) are obtained from the germline V gene. The CDR3 regions of human TCRbeta chains were analyzed by immunosequencing. The study's own analysis went as follows. Repertoire TCRs were matched against a reference library of SARS-CoV-2-specific TCRs generated with the MIRA antigen-specificity platform. Breadth was defined as the fraction of unique TCRs that were SARS-CoV-2-associated. Depth was defined as the fraction of total T cells that were SARS-CoV-2-associated. Using the MIRA data, each spike-specific TCR was mapped to the spike region that the TCR reacts to and placed in a CD4 or CD8 class. Log10-transformed breadth and depth values were compared by one-way ANOVA with Sidak's multiple comparisons tests. In its TCRdb copy, this immuneACCESS table keeps in-frame sequences only and misses some clones. Where compared with another copy, unresolved V genes explain less than half of these, and the others have no known cause. The DNA was the basis for D and trimming; V, J and clone size are from that table. The sample table shows about 84,000 clones, and 80% to 90% are seen once. The ten largest clones take up 9.5% to 13% of the sample.

Notes on this clone: The antigen it recognizes is unknown. It has no much larger one-base neighbor in the sample; base qualities were not kept.

Sequencing was performed on peripheral blood, taken 28 days after the second AZD1222 dose. This sequence uses TRBV6-2 or TRBV6-3 and TRBJ1-2; TRBD1 could be the D gene, as 5 bases match. This receptor was identified in an adult who received the AZD1222 COVID-19 vaccine. For the CDR3, the sequence is CASSYDNRFNYGYTF. Read as DNA, the sequence is TGTGCCAGCAGTTACGATAACAGGTTCAACTATGGCTACACCTTC.